The clone carrying this T cell receptor (beta chain) occurred a few times. Other DNA sequences within the sample encode an identical CDR3. Sorting of CD4+ and CD8+ T cells was performed on PBMCs. Isolated RNA was reverse transcribed into cDNA used as the sequencing template. Using immunoSEQ multiplex PCR, the repertoire was profiled, and TCRdb retains in-frame clones only, with some absent. There are some 130,000 clones in the sample; 45% to 50% occur only once, and over 15% lies in the top ten. V lost 0 bases, J lost 4 bases, and 13 bases lay in between. The CDR3 is 15 amino acids. Germline CDR1 is SGDLS and CDR2 is YYNGEE. This record comes from a study of CD8+ T cells in alopecia areata.

This chain joins TRBV9 and TRBJ1-1; a weak D match, TRBD1 (6 bases). This TCR was recovered from a human donor with alopecia areata. The sequencing used CD8+ T cells sorted from blood, collected at week 0. DNA for the CDR3: TGTGCCAGCAGCGTAGTACAGGGCGGGAGCACTGAAGCTTTCTTT. As protein: CASSVVQGGSTEAFF.